The 30 T cell receptor beta chains below come from one sample, sequenced in a study of CXCR3-negative and CXCR3-positive naive CD8 T cells. The method, 5' RACE with UMI labels, was used to prepare the TRB cDNA libraries. TCRdb reprocessed the 5' RACE reads and reports one entry per CDR3 protein, with no DNA. This sample's clone table lists tens of thousands of distinct CDR3 sequences. The sequenced sample was naive CXCR3- CD8+ T cells from blood. As to subset: CD45RO-CCR7+CD27+CD95- naive CD8+ T cells lacking CXCR3 (TNR3-). Receptors originate from a human donor in good health. Some clones in this sample may be carry-over from other donors' samples.

The V gene is TRBV20-1, the J gene TRBJ2-3; TCRdb's D call, TRBD2, is unchecked because there is no DNA. The CDR3 runs 15 residues. Germline V gene data show CDR1 as DFQATT and CDR2 as SNEGSKA (reference sequence). This CDR3 reads CSAFETSGREDTQYF.

V usage is TRBV29-1 and J usage is TRBJ2-7; no DNA is available, so the TRBD2 call from TCRdb remains unchecked. The CDR3 has 13 residues. Germline CDR1 is SQVTM and CDR2 is ANQGSEA. CDR3 region: CSVERGPGYEQYF.

This chain links TRBV28 with TRBJ2-2; TCRdb's assignment of TRBD2 cannot be checked, as there is no DNA. This CDR3 spans 16 amino acids. Per the germline V gene, CDR1 is MDHEN and CDR2 is SYDVKM. The CDR3 protein is CASSLRLAGAGGELFF.

This rearrangement joins TRBV6-5 to TRBJ2-2; TCRdb picks TRBD2, but there is no DNA to check that call. Germline V gene data show CDR1 as MNHEY and CDR2 as SVGAGI. The CDR3 has 15 amino acids. The CDR3 sequence: CASSPAGGRAGELFF.

This sequence joins TRBV29-1 and TRBJ2-1. Per germline, CDR1 SQVTM and CDR2 ANQGSEA. The CDR3 covers 11 residues. CDR3 residues: CSGQRDGEQFF.

The chain joins TRBV4-3 to TRBJ2-1; TCRdb reports TRBD2, a call that lacks DNA to check it against. This CDR3 is built from 14 residues. Germline-derived CDR1 and CDR2 are LGHNA and YSLEER. The CDR3 sequence: CASSQGRGGNEQFF.

CDR3 amino acids: CSVDVGLAGELFF. This chain connects TRBV29-1 to TRBJ2-2; the TRBD2 assignment by TCRdb is unverifiable without DNA. CDR3 length equals 13 residues. CDR1 and CDR2 (germline): SQVTM, ANQGSEA.

The chain links TRBV23-1 to TRBJ2-3; the TCRdb D gene call, TRBD1, has no DNA to confirm it. TRBV23-1 is noted as an ORF with a role that remains uncertain. CDR3 length equals 16 residues. The CDR3 loop is CASGELRDSCLDTQYF.

The chain employs TRBV29-1 and TRBJ2-5; TCRdb selects TRBD1, and the lack of DNA leaves this call unchecked. The CDR3 loop spans 16 amino acids. Germline V gene data show CDR1 as SQVTM and CDR2 as ANQGSEA. The CDR3 is CSVVGQGSIIGETQYF.

The chain joins TRBV9 to TRBJ2-1; with no DNA, the TCRdb D assignment of TRBD1 cannot be verified. The germline V gene has CDR1 SGDLS and CDR2 YYNGEE. CDR3 length: 14 amino acids. The CDR3 sequence is CASSGQGWGNEQFF.

The gene calls are TRBV12-3 or TRBV12-4 and TRBJ2-7; TCRdb lists TRBD1, though no DNA is available to test this call. The CDR3 covers 13 residues. The CDR3: CASSSRQGYEQYF.

The chain carries TRBV5-5 and TRBJ1-6; the D call from TCRdb, TRBD1, cannot be confirmed without DNA. Per germline, CDR1 SGHKS and CDR2 YYEKEE (reference sequence). The CDR3 covers 13 residues. CDR3 protein: CASIRGSGPPLHF.

The V gene is TRBV7-6, the J gene TRBJ2-7; TCRdb outputs TRBD1, but without DNA this stays unchecked. CDR3 size: 15 residues. Per the germline V gene, CDR1 is SGHVS and CDR2 is FNYEAQ. CDR3 loop: CASSLAEGQSYEQYF.

The chain joins TRBV28 to TRBJ2-1; without DNA, the TCRdb call of TRBD2 cannot be checked. The CDR3 contains 15 residues. CDR1 is MDHEN and CDR2 is SYDVKM in the germline V gene. The CDR3 protein is CSSSYGLAGGNEQFF.

The chain couples TRBV20-1 to TRBJ2-7. Germline V lookup: CDR1 DFQATT, CDR2 SNEGSKA (reference sequence). The CDR3 consists of 11 residues. CDR3 sequence: CSARSLYEQYF.

V usage is TRBV20-1 and J usage is TRBJ2-7; TCRdb selects TRBD2, and the lack of DNA leaves this call unchecked. Germline V CDR1 and CDR2: DFQATT, SNEGSKA (reference sequence). The CDR3 is 18 amino acids. CDR3 sequence reads: CSARVWDVAGGPVYEQYF.

This rearrangement joins TRBV5-1 to TRBJ2-7; there is no DNA to check the TCRdb D call of TRBD2. The CDR3 runs to 15 residues. The V gene's germline CDR1 is SGHRS and CDR2 YFSETQ. This CDR3 reads CASSLVGLVVGEQYF. The full variable domain, its missing parts supplied by reference TRBV5-1 and TRBJ2-7, is KAGVTQTPRYLIKTRGQQVTLSCSPISGHRSVSWYQQTPGQGLQFLFEYFSETQRNKGNFPGRFSGRQFSNSRSEMNVSTLELGDSALYLCASSLVGLVVGEQYFGPGTRLTVT.

This chain's CDR3 is CASTGTGANEQFF. The chain joins TRBV2 to TRBJ2-1; the TCRdb D gene call, TRBD1, has no DNA to confirm it. CDR1 SNHLY and CDR2 FYNNEI come from the germline V gene. The CDR3 contains 13 residues.

V gene TRBV29-1 combines with J gene TRBJ1-5. The CDR3 totals 16 residues. Germline V gene sequence: CDR1 SQVTM, CDR2 ANQGSEA. CDR3 region: CSVLSEGPSSGQPQHF.

V usage is TRBV29-1 and J usage is TRBJ2-7; as DNA is missing, the TRBD1 call by TCRdb cannot be tested. Germline V CDR1 and CDR2: SQVTM, ANQGSEA. CDR3 length: 12 amino acids. The CDR3 region is CSVVGGIYEQYF.

J is TRBJ2-7 and V is TRBV29-1. The CDR3 is made up of 11 amino acids. Germline V gives CDR1 SQVTM, CDR2 ANQGSEA. Here the CDR3 reads CSVEWGFEQYF.

The chain employs TRBV7-6 and TRBJ2-3; without DNA, the TCRdb call of TRBD1 cannot be checked. The CDR3 covers 13 residues. CDR1 is SGHVS and CDR2 is FNYEAQ in the germline V gene. This chain's CDR3 is CASSPSGGHTQYF. The variable domain in full, completed from reference TRBV7-6 and TRBJ2-3, reads GAGVSQSPRYKVTKRGQDVALRCDPISGHVSLYWYRQALGQGPEFLTYFNYEAQQDKSGLPNDRFSAERPEGSISTLTIQRTEQRDSAMYRCASSPSGGHTQYFGPGTRLTVL.

The CDR3 loop reads CASSLDKGPLYEQYF. This chain connects TRBV11-2 to TRBJ2-7; TCRdb selects TRBD2, and the lack of DNA leaves this call unchecked. Germline V gene sequence: CDR1 SGHAT, CDR2 FQNNGV. The CDR3 runs 15 residues. Combining the CDR3 with reference TRBV11-2 and TRBJ2-7 gives the whole variable domain EAGVAQSPRYKIIEKRQSVAFWCNPISGHATLYWYQQILGQGPKLLIQFQNNGVVDDSQLPKDRFSAERLKGVDSTLKIQPAKLEDSAVYLCASSLDKGPLYEQYFGPGTRLTVT.

The chain combines TRBV6-6 with TRBJ2-2; TCRdb names TRBD2, which stays unverified in the absence of DNA. This CDR3 contains 18 residues. Germline CDR1 MNHNY, CDR2 SVGAGI (reference sequence). CDR3 loop: CASRPGLAGATNTGELFF.

V gene TRBV3-1 combines with J gene TRBJ2-7; TCRdb's D call of TRBD2 is untestable without DNA. CDR1 and CDR2 (germline): LGHDT, YNNKEL (reference sequence). The CDR3 runs 17 residues. Here the CDR3 reads CASSQEPVAGGEDEQYF.

The chain carries TRBV2 and TRBJ2-7. Germline V gene data show CDR1 as SNHLY and CDR2 as FYNNEI. The CDR3 totals 12 residues. The CDR3 protein is CASSEAPYEQYF.

The chain recombines TRBV7-6 with TRBJ2-1; the D call of TRBD1 rests on TCRdb alone, since no DNA is present to check it. CDR3 length: 15 amino acids. Germline loops: CDR1 SGHVS, CDR2 FNYEAQ. CDR3 sequence: CASSLVQEHYNEQFF.

V gene TRBV7-6 combines with J gene TRBJ2-7; TCRdb names TRBD2, which stays unverified in the absence of DNA. CDR1 and CDR2 (germline): SGHVS, FNYEAQ. The CDR3 is 15 amino acids. The CDR3 reads CASSAGGGGIYEQYF.

The V call is TRBV14, the J call TRBJ2-7; TCRdb names TRBD1, which stays unverified in the absence of DNA. Germline CDR1 reads SGHDN; CDR2 reads FVKESK. The CDR3 covers 16 residues. The CDR3 sequence is CASSQGPGPGDYEQYF.

The gene calls are TRBV7-9 and TRBJ1-1. The CDR3 consists of 12 residues. The germline gives CDR1 SEHNR, CDR2 FQNEAQ (reference sequence). CDR3 sequence reads: CASSYSRAEAFF.